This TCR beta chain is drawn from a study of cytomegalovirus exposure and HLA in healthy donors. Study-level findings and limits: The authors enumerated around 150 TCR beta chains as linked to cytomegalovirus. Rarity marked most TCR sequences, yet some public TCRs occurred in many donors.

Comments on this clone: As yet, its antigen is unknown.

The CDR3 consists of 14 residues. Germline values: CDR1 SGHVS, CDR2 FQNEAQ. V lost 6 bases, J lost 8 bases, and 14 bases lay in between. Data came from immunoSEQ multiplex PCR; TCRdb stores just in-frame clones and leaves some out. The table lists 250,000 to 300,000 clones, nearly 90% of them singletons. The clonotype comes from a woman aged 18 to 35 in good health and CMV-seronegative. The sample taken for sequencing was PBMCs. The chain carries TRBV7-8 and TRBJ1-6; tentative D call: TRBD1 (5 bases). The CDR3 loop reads CASSSRGLDSPLHF. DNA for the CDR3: TGTGCCAGCAGTTCTCGGGGGTTGGATTCACCCCTCCACTTT.